This T cell receptor beta chain derives from a study of T cell clonality in common variable immunodeficiency. General study results and limits: Compared with healthy controls, CVID subjects showed increased TCRbeta clonality, mostly in about a third. Reportedly, TCR beta sequences from common variable immunodeficiency showed fewer deletions and N-nucleotide insertions.

This CDR3 is 14 amino acids long. Per the germline V gene, CDR1 is KGHSH and CDR2 is LQKENI. The table came from immunoSEQ multiplex PCR; TCRdb's copy has only in-frame clones and leaves some out. The sample presents under 45,000 clones, none singletons. This clone showed up many times. Antigen unknown. An end of the junction differs from the germline gene, which may be a read error. From the germline J gene comes the end of the CDR3, since the read stops 3 residues before it. V usage is TRBV18 and J usage is TRBJ2-7; 9 nucleotides match TRBD1. The sequenced sample was peripheral blood mononuclear cells. The clonotype comes from a person between 18 and 75 years old in good health. Here the CDR3 reads CASSSPDRGYEQYF. CDR3 DNA, as far as it was read: TGTGCCAGCTCATCACCCGACAGGGGGTACGAG.